This TCR beta chain derives from a study of OX40 agonist ivuxolimab in advanced cancers. Findings of the study overall: Nonresponders, in some cases, also had low normalized T-cell clonal expansion.

Comments on this clone: Antigen specificity is unknown.

Germline CDR1 and CDR2: SGHRS and YFSETQ. This CDR3 contains 16 residues. The germline V and J ends were trimmed by 4 bases and 3 bases, with 14 bases remaining between them. Profiling relied on immunoSEQ multiplex PCR, and the TCRdb table lists in-frame clones only, not all of them. The sample has over 45,000 clones, approximately 86% seen once. This TCR was recovered from an adult with an advanced solid tumor such as melanoma, head and neck, liver or kidney cancer. The starting material was CD4+ or CD8+ T cells sorted from blood, obtained in a trial of the OX40 agonist ivuxolimab. The chain joins TRBV5-1 to TRBJ2-6; D unclear. The CDR3 coding sequence is TGCGCCAGCAGCCGGACGGGCCTAGGTGGGGCCAACGTCCTGACTTTC. Amino acids: CASSRTGLGGANVLTF.